This section outlines one T cell receptor beta chain sequence together with its context. No antigen is known for it. This entry belongs to a study of cytomegalovirus exposure and HLA in healthy donors. Study-level points and caveats: On later analysis, the bulk of CMV-associated TCR beta chains appeared to be HLA-restricted. In most subjects, TCR beta sequences reportedly gave accurate predictions of HLA-A and HLA-B alleles.

V lost 8 bases, J lost 10 bases, and 20 bases lay in between. The CDR3 has 13 amino acids. From germline, CDR1 is LGHNA and CDR2 YSLEER. 13 Jbeta primers and 60 Vbeta primers were used for the PCR. Repertoires were generated with immunoSEQ multiplex PCR, while TCRdb's copy carries only in-frame clones and drops some. The table records about 150,000 clones, less than 85% of them present only once. Material for sequencing was PBMCs. This TCR was recovered from a man aged 40-49 years in good health and CMV-seronegative. The rearrangement links TRBV4-3 to TRBJ1-1; tentatively, D is TRBD1 (5 bases). CDR3 region: CASGLRSTGGAFF. The CDR3 bases are TGCGCCAGCGGACTTCGTTCCACGGGGGGAGCTTTCTTT.